What follows describes a single TCR beta chain. As handled by the study authors: Reference gene primers were amplified, and this amplification served to estimate nucleated cell counts. Repertoires were generated with immunoSEQ multiplex PCR, while TCRdb's copy carries only in-frame clones and drops some. The V and J calls and the clone size are those of that table, but D and trimming were determined from the DNA. The sample includes some 190,000 clones, 70% to 90% seen only once; the top ten take more than 2.5%. The germline V gene encodes CDR1 KGHDR and CDR2 SFDVKD. With 3 bases clipped from V and 5 bases from J, the junction kept 6 bases outside the gene matches. The CDR3 has 16 residues. The entry originates in a study of blood T cell repertoires in COVID-19. For the study at large: The samples span acute and convalescent COVID-19 from the United States, Italy and Spain. Sources were T cells, B-cell-depleted T cells, or PBMCs; the material itself was cDNA or gDNA.

The rearrangement uses TRBV24-1 and TRBJ2-1; 10 bases align to TRBD1. This receptor was identified in a man in his fifties or sixties with acute or convalescent COVID-19. Sample: peripheral blood. The CDR3 protein is CATSDPTGGPDNEQFF. CDR3 coding DNA: TGTGCCACCAGTGATCCGACAGGGGGCCCTGACAATGAGCAGTTCTTC.